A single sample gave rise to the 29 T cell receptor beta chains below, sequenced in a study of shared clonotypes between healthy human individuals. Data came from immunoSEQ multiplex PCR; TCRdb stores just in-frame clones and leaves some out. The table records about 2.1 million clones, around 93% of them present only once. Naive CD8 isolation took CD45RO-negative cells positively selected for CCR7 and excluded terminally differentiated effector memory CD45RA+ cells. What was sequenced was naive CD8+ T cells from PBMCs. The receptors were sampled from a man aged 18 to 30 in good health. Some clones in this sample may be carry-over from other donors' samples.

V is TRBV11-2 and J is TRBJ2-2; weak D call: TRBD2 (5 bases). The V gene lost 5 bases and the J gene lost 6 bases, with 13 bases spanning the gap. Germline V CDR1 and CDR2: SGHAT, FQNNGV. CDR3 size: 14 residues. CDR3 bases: TGTGCCAGCAGCCCACGGACTTCTCCCGGGGAGCTGTTTTTT. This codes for CASSPRTSPGELFF.

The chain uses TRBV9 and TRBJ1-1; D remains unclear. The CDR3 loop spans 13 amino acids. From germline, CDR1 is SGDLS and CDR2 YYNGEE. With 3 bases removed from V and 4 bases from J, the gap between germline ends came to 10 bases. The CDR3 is CASSDERFTEAFF. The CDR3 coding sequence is TGTGCCAGCAGCGACGAGCGGTTCACTGAAGCTTTCTTT.

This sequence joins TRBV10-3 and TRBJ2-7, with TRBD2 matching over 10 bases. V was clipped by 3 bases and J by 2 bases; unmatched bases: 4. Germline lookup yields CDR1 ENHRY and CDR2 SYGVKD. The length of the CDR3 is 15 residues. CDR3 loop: CAISDYGLAAYEQYF. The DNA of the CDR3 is TGTGCCATCAGTGATTACGGACTAGCGGCCTACGAGCAGTACTTC.

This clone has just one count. The CDR3 protein is CASQNRDRGVIGELFF. The CDR3 coding sequence is TGTGCCAGCCAAAACCGGGACAGGGGTGTGATCGGGGAGCTGTTTTTT. This chain joins TRBV7-9 and TRBJ2-2; 10 nucleotides line up with TRBD1. With V trimmed by 8 bases and J by 7 bases, 13 bases remained unmatched. The germline V gene has CDR1 SEHNR and CDR2 FQNEAQ (reference sequence). This CDR3 comprises 16 residues. The full variable domain, completed using reference TRBV7-9 and TRBJ2-2, is DTGVSQNPRHKITKRGQNVTFRCDPISEHNRLYWYRQTLGQGPEFLTYFQNEAQLEKSRLLSDRFSAERPKGSFSTLEIQRTEQGDSAMYLCASQNRDRGVIGELFFGEGSRLTVL.

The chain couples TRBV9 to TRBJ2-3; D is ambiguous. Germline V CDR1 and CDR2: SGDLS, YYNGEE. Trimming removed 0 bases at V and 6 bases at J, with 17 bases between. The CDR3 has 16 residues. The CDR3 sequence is CASSVGVDLEADTQYF. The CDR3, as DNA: TGTGCCAGCAGCGTAGGAGTGGATCTAGAGGCCGATACGCAGTATTTT.

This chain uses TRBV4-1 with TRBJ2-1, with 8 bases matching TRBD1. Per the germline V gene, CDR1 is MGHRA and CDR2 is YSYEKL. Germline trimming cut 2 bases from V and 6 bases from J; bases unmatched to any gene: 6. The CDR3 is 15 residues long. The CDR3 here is CASSQRGTGTNEQFF. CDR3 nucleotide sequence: TGCGCCAGCAGCCAAAGGGGGACAGGAACCAATGAGCAGTTCTTC.

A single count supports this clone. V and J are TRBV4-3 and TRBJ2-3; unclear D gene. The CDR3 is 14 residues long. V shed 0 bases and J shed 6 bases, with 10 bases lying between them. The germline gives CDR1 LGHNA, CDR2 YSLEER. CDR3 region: CASSQDRFADTQYF. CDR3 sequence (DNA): TGCGCCAGCAGCCAAGATCGGTTCGCGGATACGCAGTATTTT.

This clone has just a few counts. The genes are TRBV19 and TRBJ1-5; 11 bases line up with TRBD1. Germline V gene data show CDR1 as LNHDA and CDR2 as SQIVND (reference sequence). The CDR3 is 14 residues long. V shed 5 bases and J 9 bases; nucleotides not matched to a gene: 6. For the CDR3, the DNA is TGTGCCAGTAGTCTAGGACAGGGGGCCCGGCCCCAGCATTTT. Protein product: CASSLGQGARPQHF.

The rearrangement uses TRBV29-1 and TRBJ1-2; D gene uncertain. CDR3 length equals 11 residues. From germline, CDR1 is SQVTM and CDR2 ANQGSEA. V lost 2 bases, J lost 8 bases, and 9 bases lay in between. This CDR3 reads CSVERGNGYTF. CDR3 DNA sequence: TGCAGCGTTGAAAGAGGGAACGGCTACACCTTC. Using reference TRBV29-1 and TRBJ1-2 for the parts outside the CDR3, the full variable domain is SAVISQKPSRDICQRGTSLTIQCQVDSQVTMMFWYRQQPGQSLTLIATANQGSEATYESGFVIDKFPISRPNLTFSTLTVSNMSPEDSSIYLCSVERGNGYTFGSGTRLTVV.

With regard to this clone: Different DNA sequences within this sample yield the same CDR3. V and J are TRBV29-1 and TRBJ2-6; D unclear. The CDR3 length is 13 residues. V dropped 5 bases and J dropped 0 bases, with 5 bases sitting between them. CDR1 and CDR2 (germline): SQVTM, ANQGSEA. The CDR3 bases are TGCAGCGTTAGGGTCTCTGGGGCCAACGTCCTGACTTTC. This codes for CSVRVSGANVLTF.

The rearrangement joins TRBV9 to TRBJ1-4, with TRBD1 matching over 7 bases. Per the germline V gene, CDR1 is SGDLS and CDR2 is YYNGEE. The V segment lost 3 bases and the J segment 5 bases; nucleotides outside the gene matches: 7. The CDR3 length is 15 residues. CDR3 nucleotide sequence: TGTGCCAGCAGCGAGGGGGCGGTGAGCAATGAAAAACTGTTTTTT. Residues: CASSEGAVSNEKLFF.

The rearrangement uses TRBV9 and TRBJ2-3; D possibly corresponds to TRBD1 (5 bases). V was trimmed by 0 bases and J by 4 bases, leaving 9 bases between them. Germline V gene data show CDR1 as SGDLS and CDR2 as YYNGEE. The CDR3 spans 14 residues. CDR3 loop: CASSVGRVADTQYF. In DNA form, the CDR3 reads TGTGCCAGCAGCGTAGGCAGGGTAGCAGATACGCAGTATTTT.

CDR3 nucleotide sequence: TGTGCCAGCAGCGTAGAAAAGAATTCCTACGAGCAGTACTTC. Its translation: CASSVEKNSYEQYF. The chain links TRBV9 to TRBJ2-7; D is undetermined. Trimming pared 0 bases from V and 1 base from J, leaving 8 bases between. CDR3 length equals 14 residues. The germline gives CDR1 SGDLS, CDR2 YYNGEE.

The DNA for the CDR3 is TGCGCCAGCAGCCAAGGTCCCCCTCATAGCGGGTACTCCTACGAGCAGTACTTC. It is translated as CASSQGPPHSGYSYEQYF. V gene TRBV4-3 combines with J gene TRBJ2-7; 7 bases map to TRBD2. In germline, CDR1 is LGHNA, CDR2 YSLEER. The length of the CDR3 is 18 residues. J was trimmed by 0 bases and V by 1 base; bases with no gene match: 12.

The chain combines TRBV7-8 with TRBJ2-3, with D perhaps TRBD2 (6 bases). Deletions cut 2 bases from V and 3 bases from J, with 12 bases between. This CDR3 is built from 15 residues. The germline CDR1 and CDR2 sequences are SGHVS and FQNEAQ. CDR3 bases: TGTGCCAGCAGCTTAATCGGGAGTGCAACAGATACGCAGTATTTT. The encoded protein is CASSLIGSATDTQYF.

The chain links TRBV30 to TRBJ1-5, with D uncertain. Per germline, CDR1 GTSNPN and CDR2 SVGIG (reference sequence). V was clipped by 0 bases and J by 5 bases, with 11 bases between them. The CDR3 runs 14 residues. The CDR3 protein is CAWSVYGPDQPQHF. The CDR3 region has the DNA TGTGCCTGGAGTGTATATGGGCCGGATCAGCCCCAGCATTTT.

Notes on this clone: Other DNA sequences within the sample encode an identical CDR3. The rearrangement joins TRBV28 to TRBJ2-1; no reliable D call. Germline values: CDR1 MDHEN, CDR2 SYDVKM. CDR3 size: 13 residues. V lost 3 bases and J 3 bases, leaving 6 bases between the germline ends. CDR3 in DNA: TGTGCCAGCAGTTTTGGGGTCTACAATGAGCAGTTCTTC. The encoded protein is CASSFGVYNEQFF.

The DNA for the CDR3 is TGTGCCAGCAGCCAAAGAGGGGTAGAAAACCAGCCCCAGCATTTT. Its translation: CASSQRGVENQPQHF. This chain uses TRBV4-2 with TRBJ1-5, with D perhaps matching TRBD1 (5 bases). There are 15 residues in the CDR3. V was clipped by 2 bases and J by 7 bases, with 15 bases between them. Germline V lookup: CDR1 LGHNA, CDR2 YNFKEQ.

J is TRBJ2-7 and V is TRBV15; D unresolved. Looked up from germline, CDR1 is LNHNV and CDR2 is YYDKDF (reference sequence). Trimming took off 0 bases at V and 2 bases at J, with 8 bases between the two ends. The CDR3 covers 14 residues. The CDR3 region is CATSREERAYEQYF. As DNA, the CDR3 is TGTGCCACCAGCAGAGAGGAGAGAGCCTACGAGCAGTACTTC.

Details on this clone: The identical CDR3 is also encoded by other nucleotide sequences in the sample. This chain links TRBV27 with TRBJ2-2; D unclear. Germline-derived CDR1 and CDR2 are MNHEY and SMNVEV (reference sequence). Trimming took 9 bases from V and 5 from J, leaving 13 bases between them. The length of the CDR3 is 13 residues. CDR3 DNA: TGTGCCAGTTCTCTCTTGGGGACCGGGGAGCTGTTTTTT. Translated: CASSLLGTGELFF.

The CDR3 nucleotides read TGTGCCAGCAGCTCAGGACACGGAACTAACTATGGCTACACCTTC. Protein product: CASSSGHGTNYGYTF. The chain has TRBV7-3 and TRBJ1-2, with D maybe TRBD1 (5 bases). Looked up from germline, CDR1 is SGHTA and CDR2 is FQGTGA. This CDR3 comprises 15 residues. V was pared by 4 bases and J by 0 bases, with 12 bases between. The full variable domain, in which reference TRBV7-3 and TRBJ1-2 provide the parts outside the CDR3, is GAGVSQTPSNKVTEKGKYVELRCDPISGHTALYWYRQSLGQGPEFLIYFQGTGAADDSGLPNDRFFAVRPEGSVSTLKIQRTERGDSAVYLCASSSGHGTNYGYTFGSGTRLTVV.

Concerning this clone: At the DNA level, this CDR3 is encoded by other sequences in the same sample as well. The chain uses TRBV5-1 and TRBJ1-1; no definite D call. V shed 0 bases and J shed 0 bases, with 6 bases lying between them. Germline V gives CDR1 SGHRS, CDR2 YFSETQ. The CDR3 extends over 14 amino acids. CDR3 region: CASSLEGMNTEAFF. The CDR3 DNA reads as TGCGCCAGCAGCTTGGAGGGAATGAACACTGAAGCTTTCTTT.

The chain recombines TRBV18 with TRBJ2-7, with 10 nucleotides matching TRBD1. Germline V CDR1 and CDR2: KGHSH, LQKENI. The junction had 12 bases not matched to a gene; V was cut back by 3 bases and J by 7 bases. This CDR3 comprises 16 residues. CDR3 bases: TGTGCCAGCTCACCCTCACCCGGACAGGGGGTTTGGGAGCAGTACTTC. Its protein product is CASSPSPGQGVWEQYF.

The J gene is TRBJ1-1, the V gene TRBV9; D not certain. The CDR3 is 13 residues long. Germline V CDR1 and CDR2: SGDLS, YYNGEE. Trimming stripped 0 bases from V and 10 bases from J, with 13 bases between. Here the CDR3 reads CASSVVPGDGAFF. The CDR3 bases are TGTGCCAGCAGCGTAGTACCTGGGGATGGAGCTTTCTTT.

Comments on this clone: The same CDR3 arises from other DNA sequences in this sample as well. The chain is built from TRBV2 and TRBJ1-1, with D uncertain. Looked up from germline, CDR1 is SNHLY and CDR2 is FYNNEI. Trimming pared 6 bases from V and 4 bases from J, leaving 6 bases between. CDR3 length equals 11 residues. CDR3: CASSPGTEAFF. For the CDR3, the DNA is TGTGCCAGCAGCCCCGGCACTGAAGCTTTCTTT.

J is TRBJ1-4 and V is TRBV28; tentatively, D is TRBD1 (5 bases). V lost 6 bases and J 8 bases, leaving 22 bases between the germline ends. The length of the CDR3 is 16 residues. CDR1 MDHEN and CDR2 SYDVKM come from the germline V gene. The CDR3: CASRPPMWGEDEKLFF. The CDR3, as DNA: TGTGCCAGCAGACCTCCCATGTGGGGGGAGGACGAAAAACTGTTTTTT.

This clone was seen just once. CDR3 in DNA: TGCGCCAGCAGCCAGGCAGAAGGACGGCGAAACTATGGCTACACCTTC. Its protein product is CASSQAEGRRNYGYTF. The chain employs TRBV4-1 and TRBJ1-2; D gene uncertain. The germline CDR1 and CDR2 sequences are MGHRA and YSYEKL. The V gene lost 3 bases and the J gene lost 2 bases, with 16 bases spanning the gap. The CDR3 contains 16 residues.

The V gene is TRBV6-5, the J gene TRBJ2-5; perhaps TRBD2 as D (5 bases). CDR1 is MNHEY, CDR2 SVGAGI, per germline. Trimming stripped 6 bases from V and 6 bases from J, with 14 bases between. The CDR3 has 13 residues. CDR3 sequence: CASSLFRGQTQYF. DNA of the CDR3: TGTGCCAGCAGCCTTTTCCGGGGTCAGACCCAGTACTTC.

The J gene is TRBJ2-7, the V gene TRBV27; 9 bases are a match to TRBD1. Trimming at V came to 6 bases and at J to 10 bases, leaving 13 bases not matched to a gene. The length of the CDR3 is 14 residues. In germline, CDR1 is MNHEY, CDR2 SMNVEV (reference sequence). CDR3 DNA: TGTGCCAGCAGCATACTAGGGACAGGGTTTTCACAGTACTTC. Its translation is CASSILGTGFSQYF.